Shown below are 16 T cell receptor beta chains from a single sample sequenced in a study of T cell responses to AZD1222 COVID-19 vaccine. Sequenced by immunoSEQ multiplex PCR; TCRdb stores in-frame clones only, minus some. The data contain under 200,000 clones, 87% of them singletons. Sequencing was performed on peripheral blood, taken on day 0 of MenACWY control vaccination. These receptors were collected from an adult in good health.

This clone appeared once. This chain joins TRBV6-2 or TRBV6-3 and TRBJ2-3, with D uncertain. The CDR3 is 14 amino acids. Trimming cost V 2 bases and J 3 bases, with 9 bases left between them. The germline CDR1 and CDR2 sequences are MNHEY and SVGEGT. In nucleotides, the CDR3 is TGTGCCAGCAGTTACGCCCAGCGAACAGATACGCAGTATTTT. Amino acid sequence: CASSYAQRTDTQYF.

With regard to this clone: The same CDR3 arises from other DNA sequences in this sample as well. The V gene is TRBV5-1, the J gene TRBJ1-1; D might be TRBD1 (6 bases). CDR1 and CDR2 from the germline V gene are SGHRS and YFSETQ. The CDR3 length is 15 residues. The V gene lost 6 bases and the J gene lost 4 bases, with 19 bases spanning the gap. The CDR3, as DNA: TGCGCCAGCACCTCGAGGGGGGGGCCGGGCACTGAAGCTTTCTTT. It translates to CASTSRGGPGTEAFF.

The V gene is TRBV29-1, the J gene TRBJ1-5, with D hard to call. In germline, CDR1 is SQVTM, CDR2 ANQGSEA. The CDR3 length is 13 residues. Deletions cut 0 bases from V and 5 bases from J, with 8 bases between. CDR3 sequence: CSVEDGTDQPQHF. As DNA, the CDR3 is TGCAGCGTTGAAGATGGAACAGATCAGCCCCAGCATTTT.

This chain links TRBV7-3 with TRBJ2-1; TRBD2 matches 10 bases. The V gene's germline CDR1 is SGHTA and CDR2 FQGTGA. The CDR3 runs 16 residues. Trimming took 1 base from V and 6 from J; bases not matched to a gene: 6. This chain's CDR3 is CASSLRTSGGANEQFF. Here the CDR3 DNA reads TGTGCCAGCAGCTTAAGGACCAGCGGGGGGGCCAATGAGCAGTTCTTC.

V usage is TRBV6-1 and J usage is TRBJ1-6; unclear D gene. Per the germline V gene, CDR1 is MNHNS and CDR2 is SASEGT. Trimming shortened V by 2 bases and J by 9 bases, and 11 bases separated the two germline ends. The length of the CDR3 is 14 residues. In DNA form, the CDR3 reads TGTGCCAGCAGTGAAATGGGGTTAGGTTCACCCCTCCACTTT. Translated: CASSEMGLGSPLHF.

Comment on this clone: This sample includes further DNA sequences coding for the same CDR3. V and J are TRBV5-1 and TRBJ2-3; D is possibly TRBD1 (6 bases). This CDR3 is 13 amino acids long. The V end lost 2 bases, the J end lost 4 bases, and 8 bases lay between the germline ends. The V gene's germline CDR1 is SGHRS and CDR2 YFSETQ. CDR3 region: CASSFPGADTQYF. The DNA of the CDR3 is TGCGCCAGCAGCTTTCCAGGGGCAGATACGCAGTATTTT.

The J gene is TRBJ2-1, the V gene TRBV9, with TRBD2 as a possible D gene (5 bases). The CDR3 loop spans 15 amino acids. Trimming removed 0 bases from V and 4 bases from J, with 11 bases in between. Germline V gene sequence: CDR1 SGDLS, CDR2 YYNGEE. The DNA for the CDR3 is TGTGCCAGCAGCGTAGCTACCGAGCGGTACAATGAGCAGTTCTTC. Translated, it gives CASSVATERYNEQFF.

The rearrangement links TRBV28 to TRBJ2-6; TRBD2 is a possible D gene (6 bases). V lost 6 bases and J lost 3, with 6 bases in between. Germline CDR1 is MDHEN and CDR2 is SYDVKM. The CDR3 runs to 13 residues. CDR3 nucleotide sequence: TGTGCCAGCAGGGGAGGTGGGGCCAACGTCCTGACTTTC. It translates to CASRGGGANVLTF. Variable domain in full (rest from reference TRBV28 and TRBJ2-6): DVKVTQSSRYLVKRTGEKVFLECVQDMDHENMFWYRQDPGLGLRLIYFSYDVKMKEKGDIPEGYSVSREKKERFSLILESASTNQTSMYLCASRGGGANVLTFGAGSRLTVL.

The chain uses TRBV9 and TRBJ1-6; no definite D call. Deletions cut 6 bases from V and 5 bases from J, with 9 bases between. Germline lookup yields CDR1 SGDLS and CDR2 YYNGEE. This CDR3 region has 13 residues. This CDR3 reads CASNGEDNSPLHF. DNA of the CDR3: TGTGCCAGCAATGGGGAGGATAATTCACCCCTCCACTTT. Complete variable domain (other parts from reference TRBV9 and TRBJ1-6): DSGVTQTPKHLITATGQRVTLRCSPRSGDLSVYWYQQSLDQGLQFLIQYYNGEERAKGNILERFSAQQFPDLHSELNLSSLELGDSALYFCASNGEDNSPLHFGNGTRLTVT.

The chain employs TRBV18 and TRBJ2-1; TRBD2 agrees at 7 bases. Germline CDR1 and CDR2: KGHSH and LQKENI. J gave up 5 bases and V 1 base, and 11 bases lay outside the gene matches. There are 17 residues in the CDR3. The DNA of the CDR3 is TGTGCCAGCTCACCACGGGGAGGGCCGGGCCTACACAATGAGCAGTTCTTC. Residues: CASSPRGGPGLHNEQFF.

The V call is TRBV27, the J call TRBJ2-1, with no clear D. The germline CDR1 and CDR2 sequences are MNHEY and SMNVEV (reference sequence). Trimming stripped 4 bases from V and 0 bases from J, with 7 bases between. This CDR3 has 14 residues. The DNA for the CDR3 is TGTGCCAGCAGTTCTCAAAGCTCCTACAATGAGCAGTTCTTC. This codes for CASSSQSSYNEQFF.

The V call is TRBV18, the J call TRBJ1-1, with D hard to call. The V end lost 3 bases, the J end lost 6 bases, and 8 bases lay between the germline ends. This CDR3 has 12 residues. Germline CDR1 KGHSH, CDR2 LQKENI. CDR3 in DNA: TGTGCCAGCTCACCGGGGTCAGCTGAAGCTTTCTTT. Translation gives CASSPGSAEAFF. Supplemented by reference TRBV18 and TRBJ1-1, the full variable domain reads NAGVMQNPRHLVRRRGQEARLRCSPMKGHSHVYWYRQLPEEGLKFMVYLQKENIIDESGMPKERFSAEFPKEGPSILRIQQVVRGDSAAYFCASSPGSAEAFFGQGTRLTVV.

The table lists this clone with a count of one. The gene calls are TRBV5-1 and TRBJ1-2, with no clear D. From germline, CDR1 is SGHRS and CDR2 YFSETQ. The CDR3 is made up of 14 amino acids. V was cut by 4 bases and J by 6 bases, with 16 bases left in between. CDR3 loop: CASSPTSGPNGYTF. As DNA, the CDR3 is TGCGCCAGCAGCCCCACCTCCGGGCCTAATGGCTACACCTTC.

This chain links TRBV6-5 with TRBJ1-2; TRBD1 aligns across 7 bases. V shed 2 bases and J 10 bases; nucleotides not matched to a gene: 13. Germline V CDR1 and CDR2: MNHEY, SVGAGI. The CDR3 spans 15 residues. CDR3 residues: CASSYRMGQRPDYTF. Written as DNA, the CDR3 is TGTGCCAGCAGTTACCGTATGGGACAGCGTCCAGACTACACCTTC.

The chain employs TRBV5-8 and TRBJ1-6, with D unclear. V lost 5 bases to trimming and J lost 0 bases, with 15 bases between them. CDR3 length: 17 residues. From germline, CDR1 is SGHTS and CDR2 YDEGEE. The CDR3 here is CASSTGPQSSYNSPLHF. In nucleotides, the CDR3 is TGTGCCAGCAGTACCGGGCCCCAAAGCTCCTATAATTCACCCCTCCACTTT.

Here the CDR3 DNA reads TGTGCCTGGATAGCTAGCTATGAGCAGTTCTTC. Its translation is CAWIASYEQFF. The chain has TRBV30 and TRBJ2-1, with D tentatively TRBD2 (5 bases). Germline CDR1 reads GTSNPN; CDR2 reads SVGIG (reference sequence). There are 11 residues in the CDR3. Trimming cost V 4 bases and J 8 bases, with 9 bases left between them.